This record covers a single T cell receptor (beta chain). Its target is unknown. The libraries were made with immunoSEQ version 4 in survey mode. Method: immunoSEQ multiplex PCR; TCRdb's copy keeps in-frame clones and lacks some. Of approximately 8,000 clones listed, roughly 60% were seen once; the top ten hold around 19%. These data come from a study of persistence of HIV-infected CD4 T cells. Turning to the study itself: Suppressive ART had lasted a median of approximately 8 years. Findings of the study overall: Degenerate expanded CDR3beta sequences were enriched among CMV- and Gag-responding cells.

This CDR3 comprises 12 residues. Germline CDR1 is SGDLS and CDR2 is YYNGEE. V lost 6 bases and J lost 4, with 10 bases in between. The stimulus was lysate of CMV-infected fibroblasts, 10 ug/mL. Responding CD4+ T cells were sorted by upregulation of both CD40 ligand and CD69. The chain employs TRBV9 and TRBJ1-2; no firm D call. The receptor was derived from an adult man with HIV who was CMV-seropositive. The specimen comprised CD4+ T cells sorted from PBMCs after roughly 19-hour stimulation, sampled from a patient who received antiretroviral therapy. CDR3: CASTRAFYGYTF. The CDR3 DNA reads as TGTGCCAGCACCCGGGCCTTCTATGGCTACACCTTC.